This T cell receptor (beta chain) appears in the sequencing data of a study of T-cell reconstitution after alpha-beta-depleted transplantation in children. Study-wide results and limits: When one year had passed after transplant, most T-cell counts and diversity came from newly produced T cells. Reportedly, alpha-beta T cells present about two months post-transplant originated from several hundred expanded clones of graft origin.

Trimming cost V 1 base and J 1 base, with 13 bases left between them. The germline V gene encodes CDR1 ENHRY and CDR2 SYGVKD. CDR3 length: 16 residues. Preparation of the TCRbeta library was carried out with unique molecular identifiers. TCRdb redid the calling of the PCR reads with MiXCR, one entry per CDR3 protein. The repertoire consists of roughly 340,000 distinct CDR3 sequences, with around 15% occurring once and the leading ten covering approximately 44%. A few counts support this clonotype. The antigen is undetermined. The input for sequencing was PBMCs, mostly from graft donor cells, taken 360 days after TCRalphabeta/CD19-depleted stem cell transplant. The TCR was taken from a male patient under 10 years old who had a stem cell transplant for acute lymphoblastic leukemia, so the T cells may come from the graft donor. The J gene is TRBJ2-5, the V gene TRBV10-3; the D call may be TRBD1 or TRBD2 (5 bases each). CDR3 bases: TGTGCCATCAGTGAGTTGGGGGAGAGTTTCCAAGAGACCCAGTACTTC. This encodes CAISELGESFQETQYF.